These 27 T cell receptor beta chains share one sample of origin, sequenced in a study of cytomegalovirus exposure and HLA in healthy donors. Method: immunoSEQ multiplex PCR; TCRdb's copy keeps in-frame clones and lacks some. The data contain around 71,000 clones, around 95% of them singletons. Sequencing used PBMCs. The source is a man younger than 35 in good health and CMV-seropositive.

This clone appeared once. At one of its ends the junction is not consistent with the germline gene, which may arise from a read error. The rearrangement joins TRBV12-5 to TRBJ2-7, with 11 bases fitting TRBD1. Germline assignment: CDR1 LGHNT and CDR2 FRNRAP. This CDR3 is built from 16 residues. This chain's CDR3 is CASGLVRTGGSHEQYF. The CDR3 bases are TGTGCTAGTGGTTTGGTACGGACAGGGGGCTCCCACGAGCAGTACTTC.

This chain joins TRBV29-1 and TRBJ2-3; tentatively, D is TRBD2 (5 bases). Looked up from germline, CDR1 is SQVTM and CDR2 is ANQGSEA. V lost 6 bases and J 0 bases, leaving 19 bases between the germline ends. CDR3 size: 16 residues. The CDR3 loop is CSVIPTGLYSTDTQYF. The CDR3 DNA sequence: TGCAGCGTGATCCCTACGGGGTTGTATAGCACAGATACGCAGTATTTT.

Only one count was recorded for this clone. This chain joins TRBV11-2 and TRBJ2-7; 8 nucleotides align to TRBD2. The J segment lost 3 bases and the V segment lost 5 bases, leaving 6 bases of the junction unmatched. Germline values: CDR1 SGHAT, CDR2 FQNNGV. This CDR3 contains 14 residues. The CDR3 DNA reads TGTGCCAGCAGCAAGGGACTAGTCAACTACGAGCAGTACTTC. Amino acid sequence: CASSKGLVNYEQYF.

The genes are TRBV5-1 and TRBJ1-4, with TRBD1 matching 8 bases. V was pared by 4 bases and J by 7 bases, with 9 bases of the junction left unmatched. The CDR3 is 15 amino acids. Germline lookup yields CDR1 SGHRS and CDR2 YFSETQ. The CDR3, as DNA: TGCGCCAGCAGCCCCACGACAGGGGAGAGTGAAAAACTGTTTTTT. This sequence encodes CASSPTTGESEKLFF.

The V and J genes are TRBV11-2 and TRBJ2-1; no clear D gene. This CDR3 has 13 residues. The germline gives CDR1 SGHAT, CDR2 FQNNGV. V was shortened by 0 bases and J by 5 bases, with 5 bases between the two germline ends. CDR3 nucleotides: TGTGCCAGCAGCTTAGACAGAAACAATGAGCAGTTCTTC. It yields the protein CASSLDRNNEQFF.

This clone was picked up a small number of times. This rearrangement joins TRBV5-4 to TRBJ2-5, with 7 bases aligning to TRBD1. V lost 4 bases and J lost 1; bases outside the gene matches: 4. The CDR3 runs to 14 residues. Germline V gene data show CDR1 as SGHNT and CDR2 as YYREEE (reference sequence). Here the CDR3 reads CASSVTGSQETQYF. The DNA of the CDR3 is TGTGCCAGCAGCGTGACAGGGAGCCAAGAGACCCAGTACTTC.

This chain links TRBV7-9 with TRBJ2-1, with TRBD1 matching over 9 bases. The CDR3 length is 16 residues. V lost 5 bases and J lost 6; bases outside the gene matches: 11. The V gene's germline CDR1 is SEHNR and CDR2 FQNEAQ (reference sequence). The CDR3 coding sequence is TGTGCCAGCAGCCCCACCGGGACAGGGCTGGGCAATGAGCAGTTCTTC. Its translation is CASSPTGTGLGNEQFF.

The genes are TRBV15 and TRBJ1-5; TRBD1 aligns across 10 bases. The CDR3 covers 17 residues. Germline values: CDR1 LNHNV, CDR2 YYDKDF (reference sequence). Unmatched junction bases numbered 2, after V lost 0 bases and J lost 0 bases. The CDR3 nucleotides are TGTGCCACCAGCAGAGAAGGACAGGGGGATAGCAATCAGCCCCAGCATTTT. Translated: CATSREGQGDSNQPQHF.

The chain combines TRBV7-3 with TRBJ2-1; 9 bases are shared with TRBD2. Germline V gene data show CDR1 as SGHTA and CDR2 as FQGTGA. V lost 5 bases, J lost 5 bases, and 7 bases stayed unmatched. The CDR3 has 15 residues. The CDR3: CASSAHSGGNNEQFF. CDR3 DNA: TGTGCCAGCAGCGCCCATAGCGGGGGAAACAATGAGCAGTTCTTC.

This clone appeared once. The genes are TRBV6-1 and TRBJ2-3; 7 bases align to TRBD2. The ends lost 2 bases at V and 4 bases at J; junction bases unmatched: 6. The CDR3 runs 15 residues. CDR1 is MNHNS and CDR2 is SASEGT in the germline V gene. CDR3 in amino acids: CASSERGGLPDTQYF. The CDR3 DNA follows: TGTGCCAGCAGTGAACGCGGGGGTTTGCCAGATACGCAGTATTTT.

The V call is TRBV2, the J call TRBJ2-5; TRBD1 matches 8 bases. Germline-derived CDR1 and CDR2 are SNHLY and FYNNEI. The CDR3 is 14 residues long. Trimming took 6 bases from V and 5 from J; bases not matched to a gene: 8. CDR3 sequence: CASRSDRGWETQYF. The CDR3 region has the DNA TGTGCCAGCAGGTCCGACAGGGGTTGGGAGACCCAGTACTTC.

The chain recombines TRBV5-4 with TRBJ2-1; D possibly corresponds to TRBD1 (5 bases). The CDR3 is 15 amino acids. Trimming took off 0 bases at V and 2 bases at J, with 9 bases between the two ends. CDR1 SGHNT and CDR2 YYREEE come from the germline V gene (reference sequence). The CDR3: CASSLAVGPYNEQFF. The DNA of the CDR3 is TGTGCCAGCAGCTTGGCTGTGGGGCCCTACAATGAGCAGTTCTTC.

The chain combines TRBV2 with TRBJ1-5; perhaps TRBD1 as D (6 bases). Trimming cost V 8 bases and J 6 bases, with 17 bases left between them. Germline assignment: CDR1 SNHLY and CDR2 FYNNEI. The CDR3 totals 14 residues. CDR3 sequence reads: CASGGGGGPQPQHF. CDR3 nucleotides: TGTGCCAGCGGGGGCGGGGGTGGGCCTCAGCCCCAGCATTTT. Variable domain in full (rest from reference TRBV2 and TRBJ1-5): EPEVTQTPSHQVTQMGQEVILRCVPISNHLYFYWYRQILGQKVEFLVSFYNNEISEKSEIFDDQFSVERPDGSNFTLKIRSTKLEDSAMYFCASGGGGGPQPQHFGDGTRLSIL.

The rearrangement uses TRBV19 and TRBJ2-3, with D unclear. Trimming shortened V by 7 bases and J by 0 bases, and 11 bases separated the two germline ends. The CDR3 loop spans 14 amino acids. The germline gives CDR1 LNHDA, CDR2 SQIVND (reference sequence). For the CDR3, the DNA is TGTGCCAGTAAGCAGGTTGCTAGCACAGATACGCAGTATTTT. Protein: CASKQVASTDTQYF.

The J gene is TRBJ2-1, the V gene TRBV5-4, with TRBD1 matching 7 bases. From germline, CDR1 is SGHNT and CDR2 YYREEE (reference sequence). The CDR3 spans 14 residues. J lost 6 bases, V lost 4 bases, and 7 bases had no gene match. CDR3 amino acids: CASSTYRGPNEQFF. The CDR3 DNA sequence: TGTGCCAGCAGCACCTACAGGGGACCCAATGAGCAGTTCTTC.

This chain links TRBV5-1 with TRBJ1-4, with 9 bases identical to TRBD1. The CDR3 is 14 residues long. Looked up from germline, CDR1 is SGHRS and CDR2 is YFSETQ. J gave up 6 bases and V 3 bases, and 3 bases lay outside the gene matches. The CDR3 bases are TGCGCCAGCAGCTCCGGGACAGGGTATGAAAAACTGTTTTTT. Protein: CASSSGTGYEKLFF. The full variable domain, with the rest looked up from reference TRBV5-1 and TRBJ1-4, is KAGVTQTPRYLIKTRGQQVTLSCSPISGHRSVSWYQQTPGQGLQFLFEYFSETQRNKGNFPGRFSGRQFSNSRSEMNVSTLELGDSALYLCASSSGTGYEKLFFGSGTQLSVL.

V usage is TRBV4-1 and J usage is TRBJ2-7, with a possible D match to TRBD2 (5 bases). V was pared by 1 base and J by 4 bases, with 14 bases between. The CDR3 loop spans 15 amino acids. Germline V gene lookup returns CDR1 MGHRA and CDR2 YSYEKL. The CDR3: CASSQGPGVSYEQYF. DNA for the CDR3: TGCGCCAGCAGCCAAGGACCCGGGGTCTCGTACGAGCAGTACTTC.

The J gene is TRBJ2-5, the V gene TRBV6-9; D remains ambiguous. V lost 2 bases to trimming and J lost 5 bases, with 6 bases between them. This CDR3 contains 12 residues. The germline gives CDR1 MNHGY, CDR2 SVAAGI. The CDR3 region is CASSYTRETQYF. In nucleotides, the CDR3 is TGTGCCAGCAGTTATACTCGGGAGACCCAGTACTTC.

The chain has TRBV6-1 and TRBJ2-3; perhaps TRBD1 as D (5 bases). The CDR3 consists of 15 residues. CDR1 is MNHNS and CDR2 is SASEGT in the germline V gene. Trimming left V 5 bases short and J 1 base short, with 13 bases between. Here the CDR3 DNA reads TGTGCCAGCAGTAGCGTAGGGGTGGGCACAGATACGCAGTATTTT. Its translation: CASSSVGVGTDTQYF.

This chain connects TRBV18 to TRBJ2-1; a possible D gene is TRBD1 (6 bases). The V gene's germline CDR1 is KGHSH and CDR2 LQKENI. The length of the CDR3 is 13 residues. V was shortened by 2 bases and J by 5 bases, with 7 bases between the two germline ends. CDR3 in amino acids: CASSPGQNNEQFF. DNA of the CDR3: TGTGCCAGCTCACCAGGACAGAACAATGAGCAGTTCTTC.

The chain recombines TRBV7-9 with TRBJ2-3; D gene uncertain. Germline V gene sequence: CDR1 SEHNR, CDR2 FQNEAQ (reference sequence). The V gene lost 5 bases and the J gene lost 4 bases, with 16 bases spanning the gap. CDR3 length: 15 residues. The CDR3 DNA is TGTGCCAGCAGCGCCATGACTCCTACCCCAGATACGCAGTATTTT. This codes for CASSAMTPTPDTQYF. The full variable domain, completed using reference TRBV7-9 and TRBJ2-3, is DTGVSQNPRHKITKRGQNVTFRCDPISEHNRLYWYRQTLGQGPEFLTYFQNEAQLEKSRLLSDRFSAERPKGSFSTLEIQRTEQGDSAMYLCASSAMTPTPDTQYFGPGTRLTVL.

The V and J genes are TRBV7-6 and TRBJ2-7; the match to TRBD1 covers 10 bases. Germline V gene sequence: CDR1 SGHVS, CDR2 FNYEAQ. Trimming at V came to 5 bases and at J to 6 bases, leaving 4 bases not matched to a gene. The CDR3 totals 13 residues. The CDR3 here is CASSRDRGVEQYF. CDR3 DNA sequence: TGTGCCAGCAGCCGGGACAGGGGAGTCGAGCAGTACTTC. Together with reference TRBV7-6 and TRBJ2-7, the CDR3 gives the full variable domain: GAGVSQSPRYKVTKRGQDVALRCDPISGHVSLYWYRQALGQGPEFLTYFNYEAQQDKSGLPNDRFSAERPEGSISTLTIQRTEQRDSAMYRCASSRDRGVEQYFGPGTRLTVT.

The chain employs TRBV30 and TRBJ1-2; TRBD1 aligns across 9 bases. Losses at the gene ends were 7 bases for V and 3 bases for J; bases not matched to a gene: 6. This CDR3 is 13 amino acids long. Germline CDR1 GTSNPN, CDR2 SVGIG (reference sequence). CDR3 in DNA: TGTGCCTACCGGGACAGGGACTACTATGGCTACACCTTC. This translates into CAYRDRDYYGYTF.

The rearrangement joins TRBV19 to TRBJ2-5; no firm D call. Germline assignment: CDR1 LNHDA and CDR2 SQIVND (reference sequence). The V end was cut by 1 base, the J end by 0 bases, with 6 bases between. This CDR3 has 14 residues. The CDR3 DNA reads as TGTGCCAGTAGTATAGGCTACTACCAAGAGACCCAGTACTTC. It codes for CASSIGYYQETQYF.

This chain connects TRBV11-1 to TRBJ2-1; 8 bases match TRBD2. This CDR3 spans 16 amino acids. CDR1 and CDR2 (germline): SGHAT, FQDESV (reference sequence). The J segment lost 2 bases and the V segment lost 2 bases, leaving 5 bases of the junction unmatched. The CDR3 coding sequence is TGTGCCAGCAGCTTATCGGGGGGGCCACCCTACAATGAGCAGTTCTTC. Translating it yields CASSLSGGPPYNEQFF. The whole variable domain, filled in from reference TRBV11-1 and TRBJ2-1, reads EAEVAQSPRYKITEKSQAVAFWCDPISGHATLYWYRQILGQGPELLVQFQDESVVDDSQLPKDRFSAERLKGVDSTLKIQPAELGDSAMYLCASSLSGGPPYNEQFFGPGTRLTVL.

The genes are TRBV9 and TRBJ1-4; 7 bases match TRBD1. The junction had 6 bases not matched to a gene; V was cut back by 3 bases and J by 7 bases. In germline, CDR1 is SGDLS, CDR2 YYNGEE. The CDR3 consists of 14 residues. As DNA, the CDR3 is TGTGCCAGCAGCGACAGGGGAGGAGGTGAAAAACTGTTTTTT. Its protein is CASSDRGGGEKLFF.

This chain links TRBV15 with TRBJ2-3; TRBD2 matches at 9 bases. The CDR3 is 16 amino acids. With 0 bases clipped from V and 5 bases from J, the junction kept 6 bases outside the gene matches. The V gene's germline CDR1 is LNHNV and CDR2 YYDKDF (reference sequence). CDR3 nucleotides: TGTGCCACCAGCAGAGATCTGACTAGCGGACTAGATACGCAGTATTTT. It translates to CATSRDLTSGLDTQYF.